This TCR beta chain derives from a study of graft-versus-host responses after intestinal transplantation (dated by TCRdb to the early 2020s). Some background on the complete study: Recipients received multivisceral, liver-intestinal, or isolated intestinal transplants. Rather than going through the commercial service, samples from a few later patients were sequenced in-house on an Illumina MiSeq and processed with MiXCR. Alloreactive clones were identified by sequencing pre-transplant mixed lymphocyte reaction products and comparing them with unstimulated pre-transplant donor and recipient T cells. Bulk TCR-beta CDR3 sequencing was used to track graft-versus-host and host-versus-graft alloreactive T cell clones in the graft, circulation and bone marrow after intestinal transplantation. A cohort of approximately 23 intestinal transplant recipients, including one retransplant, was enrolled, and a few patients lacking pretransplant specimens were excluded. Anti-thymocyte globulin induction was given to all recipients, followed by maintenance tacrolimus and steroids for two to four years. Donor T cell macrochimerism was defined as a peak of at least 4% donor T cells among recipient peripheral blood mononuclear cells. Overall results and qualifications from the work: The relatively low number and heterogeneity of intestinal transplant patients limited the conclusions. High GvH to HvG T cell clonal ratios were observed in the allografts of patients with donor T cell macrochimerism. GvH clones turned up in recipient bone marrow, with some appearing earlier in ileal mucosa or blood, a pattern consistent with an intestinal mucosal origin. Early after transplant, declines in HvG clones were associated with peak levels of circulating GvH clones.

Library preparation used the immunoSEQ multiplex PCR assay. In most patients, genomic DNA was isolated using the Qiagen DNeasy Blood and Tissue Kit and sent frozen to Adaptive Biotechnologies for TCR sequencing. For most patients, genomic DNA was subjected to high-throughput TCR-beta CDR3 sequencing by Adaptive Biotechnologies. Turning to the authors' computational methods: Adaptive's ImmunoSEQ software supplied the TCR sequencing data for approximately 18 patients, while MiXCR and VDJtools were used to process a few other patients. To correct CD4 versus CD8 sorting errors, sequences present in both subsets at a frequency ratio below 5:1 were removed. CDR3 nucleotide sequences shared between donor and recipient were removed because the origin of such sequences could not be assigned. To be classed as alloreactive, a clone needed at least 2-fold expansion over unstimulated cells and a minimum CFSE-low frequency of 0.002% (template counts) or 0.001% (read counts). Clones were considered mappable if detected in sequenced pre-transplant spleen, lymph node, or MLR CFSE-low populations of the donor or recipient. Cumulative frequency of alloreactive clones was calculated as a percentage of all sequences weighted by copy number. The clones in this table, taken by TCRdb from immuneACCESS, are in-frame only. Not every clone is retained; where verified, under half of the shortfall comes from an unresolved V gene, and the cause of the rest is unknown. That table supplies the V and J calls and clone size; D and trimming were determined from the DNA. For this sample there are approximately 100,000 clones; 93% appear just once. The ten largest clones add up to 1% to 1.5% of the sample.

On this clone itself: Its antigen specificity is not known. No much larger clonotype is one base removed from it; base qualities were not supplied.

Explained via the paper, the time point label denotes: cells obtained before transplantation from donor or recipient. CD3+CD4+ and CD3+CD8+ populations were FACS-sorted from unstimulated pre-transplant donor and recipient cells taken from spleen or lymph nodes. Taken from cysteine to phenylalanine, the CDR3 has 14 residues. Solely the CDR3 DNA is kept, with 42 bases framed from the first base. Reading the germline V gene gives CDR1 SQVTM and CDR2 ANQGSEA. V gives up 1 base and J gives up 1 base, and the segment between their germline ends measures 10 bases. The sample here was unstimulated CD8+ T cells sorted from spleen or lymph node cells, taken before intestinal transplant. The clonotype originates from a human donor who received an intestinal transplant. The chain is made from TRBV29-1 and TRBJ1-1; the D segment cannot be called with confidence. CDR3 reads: CSVEVGLANTEAFF. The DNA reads TGCAGCGTTGAAGTAGGCCTTGCGAACACTGAAGCTTTCTTT.